This entry features one TCR beta chain sequence. Antigen unknown. This sample includes further DNA sequences coding for the same CDR3. Measured with immunoSEQ multiplex PCR; TCRdb has only the in-frame clones, and not every one. The repertoire holds just over 2,000,000 clones, with roughly 94% as singletons. V was clipped by 4 bases and J by 4 bases; unmatched bases: 4. Germline V gene lookup returns CDR1 SGHRS and CDR2 YFSETQ. The CDR3 extends over 16 amino acids. The source of the sample is a study of shared clonotypes between healthy human individuals. Study outcomes and limitations: Clonotype sharing across several donors was observed for around 5% of naive CD4 clonotypes.

V gene TRBV5-1 combines with J gene TRBJ2-3; the match to TRBD2 covers 15 bases. The clonotype was recovered from a man between 18 and 29 years old in good health. Sequenced: naive CD4+ T cells sorted from blood. The subset was: CD45RA+ positively selected. CDR3 sequence: CASSPRTSGGADTQYF. CDR3 in DNA: TGCGCCAGCAGCCCACGGACTAGCGGGGGGGCAGATACGCAGTATTTT.